The entry that follows covers one T cell receptor beta chain sequence. Its antigen is not known. This record belongs to a study of T cell responses to AZD1222 COVID-19 vaccine. Study outcomes and limitations: Baseline seropositivity characterized only six AZD1222 recipients.

Sequencing used immunoSEQ multiplex PCR; TCRdb keeps in-frame clones, though not all of them. The sample lists roughly 160,000 clones, roughly nine tenths occurring once. This receptor was taken from an adult in good health. This specimen consisted of peripheral blood, obtained on day 0 of AZD1222 vaccination.

The CDR3: CASSPLSGGAHEQYF. DNA of the CDR3: TGTGCCAGCAGCCCCCTTAGCGGGGGGGCACACGAGCAGTACTTC. The chain carries TRBV5-4 and TRBJ2-7, with 11 bases fitting TRBD2. Germline lookup yields CDR1 SGHNT and CDR2 YYREEE (reference sequence). The J segment lost 5 bases and the V segment lost 4 bases, leaving 8 bases of the junction unmatched. The CDR3 is made up of 15 amino acids. Variable domain in full (rest from reference TRBV5-4 and TRBJ2-7): ETGVTQSPTHLIKTRGQQVTLRCSSQSGHNTVSWYQQALGQGPQFIFQYYREEENGRGNFPPRFSGLQFPNYSSELNVNALELDDSALYLCASSPLSGGAHEQYFGPGTRLTVT.